Listed below are T cell receptor beta chains from one sample, sequenced in a study of cytomegalovirus exposure and HLA in healthy donors. The data were produced by immunoSEQ multiplex PCR, yet TCRdb's version contains in-frame clones alone and is incomplete. The sample includes over 80,000 clones, approximately 80% of them seen just once. Input material: PBMCs. All receptors come from a man over 45 in good health and CMV-seronegative. CDR3s include the opening cysteine and the closing phenylalanine or tryptophan. A D gene is named only where the DNA matches it firmly. Clone size is stated in some rows and not others, as once, few, many or a class when expanded.

>TRBV5-1|TRBJ1-4|NA|TRBD1
CASSLVGTGEEKLFF
TGCGCCAGCAGCCTGGTGGGGACAGGGGAGGAAAAACTGTTTTTT
>TRBV19|TRBJ1-6|NA|TRBD1
CASRQGGDSPLHF
TGTGCCAGTCGACAGGGGGGAGACTCACCCCTCCACTTT
>TRBV5-1|TRBJ1-3|NA|TRBD1
CASSWTGTSGNTIYF
TGCGCCAGCAGCTGGACAGGTACCTCTGGAAACACCATATATTTT
>TRBV5-1|TRBJ2-3|NA|TRBD2
CASSSGWLAGSTDTQYF
TGCGCCAGCAGCTCAGGATGGCTAGCGGGATCCACAGATACGCAGTATTTT
>TRBV29-1|TRBJ2-6|NA|NA
CSVEDTGGANVLTF
TGCAGCGTTGAAGACACAGGGGGGGCCAACGTCCTGACTTTC
>TRBV2|TRBJ1-4|NA|NA
CASVTGKGEKLFF
TGTGCCAGCGTAACAGGGAAGGGTGAAAAACTGTTTTTT
>TRBV6-5|TRBJ1-1|NA|NA
CASSYSAVNTEAFF
TGTGCCAGCAGTTACTCGGCCGTGAACACTGAAGCTTTCTTT
>TRBV19|TRBJ2-3|once|TRBD1
CASSIGDRARGDTQYF
TGTGCCAGTAGTATTGGGGACAGGGCCCGGGGGGATACGCAGTATTTT
>TRBV27|TRBJ2-7|NA|TRBD1
CASSPQRQGHEQYF
TGTGCCAGCAGTCCACAAAGACAGGGTCACGAGCAGTACTTC
>TRBV9|TRBJ1-1|NA|NA
CASSVGGSNTEAFF
TGTGCCAGCAGCGTAGGGGGCTCAAACACTGAAGCTTTCTTT
>TRBV28|TRBJ1-1|NA|TRBD1
CASSLPGGRLATEAFF
TGTGCCAGCAGCCTTCCAGGGGGCAGGTTGGCCACTGAAGCTTTCTTT
>TRBV6-5|TRBJ1-2|NA|NA
CASSRDPGENYGYTF
TGTGCCAGCAGTCGAGACCCAGGGGAGAACTATGGCTACACCTTC
>TRBV6-4|TRBJ1-1|NA|TRBD1
CASSKDRSNTEAFF
TGTGCCAGCAGTAAGGACAGGTCGAACACTGAAGCTTTCTTT
>TRBV19|TRBJ2-7|NA|NA
CASSMDRNPYEQYF
TGTGCCAGTAGTATGGACAGAAACCCCTACGAGCAGTACTTC
>TRBV18|TRBJ1-1|few|NA
CASSPLATDRGNTEAFF
TGTGCCAGCTCACCACTGGCGACCGACAGAGGGAACACTGAAGCTTTCTTT
>TRBV5-1|TRBJ1-1|NA|TRBD1
CASSLQGANTEAFF
TGCGCCAGCAGCTTACAGGGGGCCAACACTGAAGCTTTCTTT
>TRBV21-1|TRBJ2-3|NA|NA
CASRKGADTQYF
TGTGCCAGCAGAAAGGGGGCAGATACGCAGTATTTT
>TRBV13|TRBJ1-1|NA|TRBD1
CASSSRTGGVTEAFF
TGTGCCAGCAGCTCCCGGACAGGGGGAGTCACTGAAGCTTTCTTT
>TRBV30|TRBJ2-1|NA|TRBD2
CAWTGTRNNEQFF
TGTGCCTGGACCGGGACTAGAAACAATGAGCAGTTCTTC
>TRBV10-3|TRBJ2-7|NA|TRBD1
CAISLGQGAYEQYF
TGTGCCATCAGTCTGGGACAGGGGGCGTACGAGCAGTACTTC
>TRBV4-3|TRBJ1-2|NA|TRBD1
CASSQDVGGRGQYGYTF
TGCGCCAGCAGCCAAGACGTAGGAGGCAGGGGGCAATATGGCTACACCTTC
>TRBV28|TRBJ2-7|NA|TRBD2
CASSFIGFGASGSLYEQYF
TGTGCCAGCAGTTTTATAGGGTTTGGGGCTAGCGGGAGTTTGTACGAGCAGTACTTC
>TRBV28|TRBJ1-2|NA|TRBD1
CASSGWDSTYGYTF
TGTGCCAGCAGTGGATGGGACAGCACCTATGGCTACACCTTC
>TRBV4-1|TRBJ1-2|NA|NA
CASSQLVGQGNTRDYGYTF
TGCGCCAGCAGCCAGCTCGTAGGGCAGGGAAATACACGGGACTATGGCTACACCTTC
>TRBV18|TRBJ1-4|NA|TRBD1
CASSEGQGRSEKLFF
TGTGCCAGCTCAGAAGGACAGGGGCGAAGTGAAAAACTGTTTTTT
>TRBV2|TRBJ2-5|NA|TRBD2
CASIVGLAGTQETQYF
TGTGCCAGCATCGTCGGACTAGCGGGGACACAAGAGACCCAGTACTTC
>TRBV28|TRBJ2-1|NA|NA
CASRPPGYLYNEQFF
TGTGCCAGCAGACCCCCCGGTTACCTATACAATGAGCAGTTCTTC
>TRBV19|TRBJ1-1|NA|TRBD1
CASSTQGAGTEAFF
TGTGCCAGTAGTACACAGGGGGCTGGGACTGAAGCTTTCTTT
>TRBV30|TRBJ2-3|NA|NA
CAWTPGDRGDTQYF
TGTGCCTGGACCCCGGGGGACCGGGGGGATACGCAGTATTTT
>TRBV2|TRBJ2-7|NA|TRBD2
CASSTSGSYEQYF
TGTGCCAGCTCGACTAGCGGCTCCTACGAGCAGTACTTC
>TRBV5-1|TRBJ2-2|NA|TRBD1
CASSPQGGSGTGELFF
TGCGCCAGCAGCCCACAGGGGGGATCGGGCACCGGGGAGCTGTTTTTT
>TRBV9|TRBJ2-3|NA|TRBD2
CASSVATAGVADTQYF
TGTGCCAGCAGCGTAGCTACGGCGGGAGTAGCAGATACGCAGTATTTT
>TRBV28|TRBJ1-5|NA|NA
CASRYVGRKNQPQHF
TGTGCCAGCAGGTACGTGGGCAGAAAAAATCAGCCCCAGCATTTT
>TRBV28|TRBJ2-7|NA|NA
CASSLEWSSYEQYF
TGTGCCAGCAGTTTGGAATGGAGCTCCTACGAGCAGTACTTC
>TRBV30|TRBJ1-1|NA|NA
CAWNRPGYSSAEAFF
TGTGCCTGGAACCGTCCGGGTTATTCGTCCGCTGAAGCTTTCTTT
>TRBV28|TRBJ2-6|NA|NA
CASSLSDRAHPGANVLTF
TGTGCCAGCAGTTTAAGTGACAGAGCCCACCCTGGGGCCAACGTCCTGACTTTC
>TRBV19|TRBJ2-7|NA|TRBD1
CASSSRQGTSYEQYF
TGTGCCAGTAGTAGCAGACAGGGGACCTCCTACGAGCAGTACTTC
>TRBV27|TRBJ2-7|NA|NA
CASSLGSEQYF
TGTGCCAGCAGTCTGGGCTCCGAGCAGTACTTC
>TRBV9|TRBJ2-2|once|NA
CASSIQGGMTGELFF
TGTGCCAGCAGCATACAGGGAGGGATGACCGGGGAGCTGTTTTTT
>TRBV7-9|TRBJ1-3|NA|NA
CSSSLAKLPSGNTIYF
TGTTCCAGCAGCTTAGCAAAGCTACCCTCTGGAAACACCATATATTTT
>TRBV28|TRBJ1-3|NA|NA
CASSLGVQTGNTIYF
TGTGCCAGCAGTCTCGGGGTCCAAACTGGAAACACCATATATTTT
>TRBV11-2|TRBJ2-3|NA|TRBD2
CASSFELAGEVDTQYF
TGTGCCAGCAGCTTCGAACTAGCGGGAGAGGTAGATACGCAGTATTTT
>TRBV2|TRBJ2-7|NA|NA
CASSRGQLPSYEQYF
TGTGCCAGCAGTCGAGGACAGCTCCCTTCCTACGAGCAGTACTTC
>TRBV7-9|TRBJ2-1|once|NA
CASSASIAADEQFF
TGTGCCAGCAGCGCGTCTATAGCTGCCGATGAGCAGTTCTTC
>TRBV5-6|TRBJ2-1|NA|NA
CASIYGRLAKEQFF
TGTGCCAGCATCTACGGAAGGTTAGCCAAGGAGCAGTTCTTC
>TRBV5-1|TRBJ2-7|NA|TRBD2
CASSLKATSGRAGIDEQYF
TGCGCCAGCAGCTTGAAAGCGACTAGCGGGAGGGCCGGGATAGACGAGCAGTACTTC
>TRBV2|TRBJ2-1|NA|TRBD2
CASRTRSSRNEQFF
TGTGCCAGTAGGACTAGGTCGAGCAGGAATGAGCAGTTCTTC
>TRBV19|TRBJ2-5|NA|TRBD1
CASSLGQTETQYF
TGTGCCAGTAGTTTGGGACAGACAGAGACCCAGTACTTC
>TRBV9|TRBJ2-7|NA|NA
CASSRPGARDEQYF
TGTGCCAGCAGCAGACCAGGGGCTAGGGACGAGCAGTACTTC
>TRBV9|TRBJ2-7|NA|NA
CASSVNSPSYEQYF
TGTGCCAGCAGCGTAAACAGCCCCTCCTACGAGCAGTACTTC
>TRBV6-1|TRBJ2-1|NA|TRBD2
CASRLTSGSHNEQFF
TGTGCCAGCAGGTTGACTAGCGGATCTCACAATGAGCAGTTCTTC
>TRBV28|TRBJ2-7|NA|NA
CASSPPTGLSYEQYF
TGTGCCAGCAGTCCCCCGACAGGTCTCTCCTACGAGCAGTACTTC
>TRBV6-1|TRBJ2-3|few|NA
CASSEFRGSGLGTDTQYF
TGTGCCAGCAGTGAATTTCGGGGGTCGGGACTGGGCACAGATACGCAGTATTTT
>TRBV5-4|TRBJ2-5|NA|NA
CASSPEGQGQETQYF
TGTGCCAGCAGCCCCGAAGGTCAGGGCCAAGAGACCCAGTACTTC
>TRBV7-2|TRBJ2-1|NA|NA
CASSLVALAGDEQFF
TGTGCCAGCAGCTTAGTGGCGCTAGCCGGAGATGAGCAGTTCTTC